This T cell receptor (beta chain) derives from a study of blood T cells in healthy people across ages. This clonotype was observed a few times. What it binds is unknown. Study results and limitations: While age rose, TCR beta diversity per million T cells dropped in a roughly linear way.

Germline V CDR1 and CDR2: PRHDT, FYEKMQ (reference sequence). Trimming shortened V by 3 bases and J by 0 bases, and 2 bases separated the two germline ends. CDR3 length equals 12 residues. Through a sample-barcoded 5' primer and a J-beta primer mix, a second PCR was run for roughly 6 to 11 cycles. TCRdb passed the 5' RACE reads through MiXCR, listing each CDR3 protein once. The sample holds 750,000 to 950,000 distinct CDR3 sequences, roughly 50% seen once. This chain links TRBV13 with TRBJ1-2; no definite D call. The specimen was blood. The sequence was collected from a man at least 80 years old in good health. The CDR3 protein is CASSFPNYGYTF. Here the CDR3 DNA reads TGTGCCAGCAGCTTCCCTAACTATGGCTACACCTTC. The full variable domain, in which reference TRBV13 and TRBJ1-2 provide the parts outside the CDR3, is AAGVIQSPRHLIKEKRETATLKCYPIPRHDTVYWYQQGPGQDPQFLISFYEKMQSDKGSIPDRFSAQQFSDYHSELNMSSLELGDSALYFCASSFPNYGYTFGSGTRLTVV.